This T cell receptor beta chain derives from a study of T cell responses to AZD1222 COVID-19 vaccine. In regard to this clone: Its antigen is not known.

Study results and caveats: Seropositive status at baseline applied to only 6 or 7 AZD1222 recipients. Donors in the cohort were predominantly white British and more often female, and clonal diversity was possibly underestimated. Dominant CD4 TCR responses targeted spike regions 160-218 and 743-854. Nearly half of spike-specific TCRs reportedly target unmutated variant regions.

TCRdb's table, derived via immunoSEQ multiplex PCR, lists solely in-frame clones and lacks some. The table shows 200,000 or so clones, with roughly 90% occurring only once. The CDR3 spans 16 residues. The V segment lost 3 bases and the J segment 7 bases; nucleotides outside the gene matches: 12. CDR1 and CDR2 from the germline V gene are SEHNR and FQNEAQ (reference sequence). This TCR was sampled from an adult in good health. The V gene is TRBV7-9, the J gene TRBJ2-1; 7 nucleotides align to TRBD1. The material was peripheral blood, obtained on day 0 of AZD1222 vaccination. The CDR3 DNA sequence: TGTGCCAGCAGCTTCTCCGAGGGGGCGCCCAGGAATGAGCAGTTCTTC. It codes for CASSFSEGAPRNEQFF.